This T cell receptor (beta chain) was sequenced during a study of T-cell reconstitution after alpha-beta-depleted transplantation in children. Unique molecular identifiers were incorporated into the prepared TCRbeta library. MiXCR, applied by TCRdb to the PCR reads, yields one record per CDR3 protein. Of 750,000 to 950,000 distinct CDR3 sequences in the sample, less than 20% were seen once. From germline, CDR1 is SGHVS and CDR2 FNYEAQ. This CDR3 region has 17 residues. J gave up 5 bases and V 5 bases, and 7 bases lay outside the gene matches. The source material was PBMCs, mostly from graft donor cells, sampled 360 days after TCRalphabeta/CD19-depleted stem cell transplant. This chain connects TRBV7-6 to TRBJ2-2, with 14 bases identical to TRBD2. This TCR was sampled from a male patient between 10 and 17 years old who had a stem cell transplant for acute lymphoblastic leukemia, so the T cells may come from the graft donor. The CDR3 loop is CASSRGTSGSRTGELFF. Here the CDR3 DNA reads TGTGCCAGCAGCCGGGGGACTAGCGGGAGCCGAACCGGGGAGCTGTTTTTT.